The 24 T cell receptor beta chains presented below share a single source sample, sequenced in a study of T cell responses to AZD1222 COVID-19 vaccine. The method was immunoSEQ multiplex PCR; TCRdb's version includes in-frame clones alone and lacks a portion of them. In the table there are about 160,000 clones, around nine tenths of which are singletons. Specimen: peripheral blood, collected on day 0 of AZD1222 vaccination. Receptors were obtained from an adult in good health.

CDR3 DNA: TGTGCCAGCAGTTACTTTGTCAATTCACCCCTCCACTTT. Translated: CASSYFVNSPLHF. The chain recombines TRBV6-5 with TRBJ1-6, with D unresolved. Germline-derived CDR1 and CDR2 are MNHEY and SVGAGI. The ends were cut back, 1 base at V and 7 bases at J, with 5 bases in the middle. CDR3 size: 13 residues.

The chain couples TRBV24-1 to TRBJ2-1; 7 bases align to TRBD1. With 2 bases clipped from V and 0 bases from J, the junction kept 9 bases outside the gene matches. The CDR3 has 18 residues. Germline-derived CDR1 and CDR2 are KGHDR and SFDVKD. The CDR3 nucleotides read TGTGCCACCAGTGATTCCCACGGACAGGCGAGCTCCTACAATGAGCAGTTCTTC. This codes for CATSDSHGQASSYNEQFF.

This clone was recorded once. The chain uses TRBV5-1 and TRBJ1-1, with D possibly TRBD1 on 5 matching bases. This CDR3 has 15 amino acids. V shed 1 base and J shed 4 bases, with 14 bases lying between them. Germline lookup yields CDR1 SGHRS and CDR2 YFSETQ. CDR3 nucleotides: TGCGCCAGCAGCTTGCGGCAGGGAGAAGGCACTGAAGCTTTCTTT. It codes for CASSLRQGEGTEAFF.

The gene calls are TRBV6-5 and TRBJ1-1; 8 bases align to TRBD1. The germline V gene has CDR1 MNHEY and CDR2 SVGAGI. With 6 bases clipped from V and 1 base from J, the junction kept 7 bases outside the gene matches. The CDR3 sequence is 15 residues long. In DNA, the CDR3 is TGTGCCAGCAGCCTCACCGGGACAGGGAACACTGAAGCTTTCTTT. Protein: CASSLTGTGNTEAFF.

This clone was counted a single time. CDR3 in amino acids: CAISDRTPYNEQFF. CDR3 nucleotides: TGTGCCATCAGTGATAGGACACCTTACAATGAGCAGTTCTTC. The chain has TRBV10-3 and TRBJ2-1; weak D call: TRBD1 (5 bases). V was cut by 3 bases and J by 4 bases, with 10 bases left in between. This CDR3 has 14 residues. The germline V gene encodes CDR1 ENHRY and CDR2 SYGVKD.

This chain links TRBV28 with TRBJ1-1; no clear D gene. V lost 5 bases and J lost 4, with 8 bases in between. CDR1 and CDR2 (germline): MDHEN, SYDVKM. CDR3 length: 12 residues. In DNA, the CDR3 is TGTGCCAGCAGTACTGGGCCCACTGAAGCTTTCTTT. Translated, it gives CASSTGPTEAFF.

This rearrangement joins TRBV28 to TRBJ1-5, with D uncertain. The CDR3 contains 16 residues. V lost 4 bases to trimming and J lost 1 base, with 14 bases between them. Germline V gives CDR1 MDHEN, CDR2 SYDVKM. CDR3: CASSSGRGVSNQPQHF. The CDR3 DNA sequence: TGTGCCAGCAGTTCCGGACGTGGGGTCAGCAATCAGCCCCAGCATTTT.

CDR3 loop: CAWSMSFGTGSTEAFF. The CDR3 coding sequence is TGTGCCTGGAGTATGAGTTTTGGGACGGGGAGCACTGAAGCTTTCTTT. This chain connects TRBV30 to TRBJ1-1, with D tentatively TRBD1 (5 bases). The CDR3 is 16 amino acids. The germline V and J ends were trimmed by 2 bases and 4 bases, with 20 bases remaining between them. Germline loops: CDR1 GTSNPN, CDR2 SVGIG (reference sequence). Full variable domain (outside the CDR3, taken from reference TRBV30 and TRBJ1-1): SQTIHQWPATLVQPVGSPLSLECTVEGTSNPNLYWYRQAAGRGLQLLFYSVGIGQISSEVPQNLSASRPQDRQFILSSKKLLLSDSGFYLCAWSMSFGTGSTEAFFGQGTRLTVV.

This clone was seen once. The chain employs TRBV16 and TRBJ2-7; D might be TRBD1 (5 bases). Between the trimmed V and J ends, which lost 0 bases and 5 bases, there was a span of 14 bases. Germline V gene sequence: CDR1 KGHSY, CDR2 FQNENV. The CDR3 is 15 residues long. In DNA form, the CDR3 reads TGTGCCAGCAGCCAATCGGGAAAGGGGATCCACGAGCAGTACTTC. Translating it yields CASSQSGKGIHEQYF. The complete variable domain, with remaining parts taken from reference TRBV16 and TRBJ2-7, reads GEEVAQTPKHLVRGEGQKAKLYCAPIKGHSYVFWYQQVLKNEFKFLISFQNENVFDETGMPKERFSAKCLPNSPCSLEIQATKLEDSAVYFCASSQSGKGIHEQYFGPGTRLTVT.

The J gene is TRBJ1-6, the V gene TRBV10-3; no reliable D call. V gave up 9 bases and J gave up 6 bases, with 12 bases separating them. Germline assignment: CDR1 ENHRY and CDR2 SYGVKD. This CDR3 has 13 amino acids. CDR3 protein: CAIMWTLNSPLHF. The CDR3 DNA follows: TGTGCCATAATGTGGACTCTTAATTCACCCCTCCACTTT.

V and J are TRBV19 and TRBJ1-1, with D possibly being TRBD1 (5 bases). With 0 bases removed from V and 1 base from J, the gap between germline ends came to 6 bases. The CDR3 runs to 14 residues. Germline V gives CDR1 LNHDA, CDR2 SQIVND (reference sequence). DNA of the CDR3: TGTGCCAGTAGTATAGAAGGGACGAACACTGAAGCTTTCTTT. Its translation: CASSIEGTNTEAFF.

This sequence joins TRBV27 and TRBJ2-1; the D gene could be TRBD1 or TRBD2 (5 bases each). V was trimmed by 4 bases and J by 5 bases, leaving 9 bases between them. This CDR3 contains 13 residues. The V gene's germline CDR1 is MNHEY and CDR2 SMNVEV (reference sequence). CDR3 in DNA: TGTGCCAGCAGTTACCGGGACGACAATGAGCAGTTCTTC. Translated: CASSYRDDNEQFF.

V and J are TRBV7-2 and TRBJ1-1; no reliable D call. Germline CDR1 reads SGHTA; CDR2 reads FQGNSA. Trimming stripped 5 bases from V and 8 bases from J, with 9 bases between. The CDR3 is 11 amino acids. This CDR3 is CASSQRREAFF. The DNA of the CDR3 is TGTGCCAGCAGCCAGCGGAGAGAAGCTTTCTTT.

The chain is built from TRBV5-1 and TRBJ1-2; a possible D gene is TRBD1 (5 bases). Trimming took off 4 bases at V and 4 bases at J, with 14 bases between the two ends. The germline gives CDR1 SGHRS, CDR2 YFSETQ. The CDR3 spans 14 residues. CDR3 bases: TGCGCCAGCAGCCGGGGCTCAGGTACCTATGGCTACACCTTC. Translated: CASSRGSGTYGYTF.

The V call is TRBV28, the J call TRBJ1-2, with 12 bases fitting TRBD1. The length of the CDR3 is 13 residues. Germline CDR1 MDHEN, CDR2 SYDVKM. V gave up 6 bases and J gave up 4 bases; unmatched junction bases: 0. The CDR3 here is CASRGQGAYGYTF. CDR3 coding DNA: TGTGCCAGCAGGGGACAGGGGGCCTATGGCTACACCTTC.

This clone was recorded a few times. The chain links TRBV6-5 to TRBJ2-2, with a weak D call TRBD2 (5 bases). V was shortened by 6 bases and J by 4 bases, with 9 bases between the two germline ends. Germline V gene sequence: CDR1 MNHEY, CDR2 SVGAGI. CDR3 size: 13 residues. The CDR3 loop reads CASRDSATGELFF. The CDR3 DNA reads as TGTGCCAGCAGGGATAGCGCCACCGGGGAGCTGTTTTTT.

The chain uses TRBV28 and TRBJ2-3; D not resolved. CDR3 length: 14 amino acids. CDR1 MDHEN and CDR2 SYDVKM come from the germline V gene. Between the trimmed V and J ends, which lost 3 bases and 1 base, there was a span of 8 bases. In DNA, the CDR3 is TGTGCCAGCAGTTTCGGCTCGGGCACAGATACGCAGTATTTT. As protein: CASSFGSGTDTQYF.

This clone was seen only a few times. V gene TRBV6-5 combines with J gene TRBJ1-3; 7 bases agree with TRBD1. The CDR3 has 15 residues. The germline gives CDR1 MNHEY, CDR2 SVGAGI. Trimming took 4 bases from V and 1 from J; bases not matched to a gene: 4. CDR3 amino acids: CASSSQGDSGNTIYF. Written as DNA, the CDR3 is TGTGCCAGCAGTTCTCAGGGGGATTCTGGAAACACCATATATTTT.

This clone came up once. The chain is built from TRBV5-6 and TRBJ2-7; D may be TRBD1 (5 bases). With 0 bases removed from V and 5 bases from J, the gap between germline ends came to 9 bases. CDR1 SGHDT and CDR2 YYEEEE come from the germline V gene. The CDR3 totals 13 residues. CDR3 in DNA: TGTGCCAGCAGCTTGGTGTGGGGCCACGAGCAGTACTTC. Translating gives CASSLVWGHEQYF.

The chain uses TRBV20-1 and TRBJ2-2, with D hard to call. This CDR3 comprises 11 residues. V lost 7 bases and J 8 bases, leaving 11 bases between the germline ends. CDR1 and CDR2 from the germline V gene are DFQATT and SNEGSKA (reference sequence). In DNA form, the CDR3 reads TGCAGTGTCTCAATAGTGGGGGAGCTGTTTTTT. It specifies CSVSIVGELFF.

The chain uses TRBV19 and TRBJ2-2; TRBD2 agrees at 10 bases. Germline CDR1 reads LNHDA; CDR2 reads SQIVND (reference sequence). V shed 8 bases and J 6 bases; nucleotides not matched to a gene: 6. The CDR3 length is 14 residues. Here the CDR3 DNA reads TGTGCCAGTTCTAGCGGGGGATACCCCGGGGAGCTGTTTTTT. Protein: CASSSGGYPGELFF.

V is TRBV4-2 and J is TRBJ2-6; D call uncertain. Germline CDR1 LGHNA, CDR2 YNFKEQ. Trimming stripped 0 bases from V and 4 bases from J, with 10 bases between. The CDR3 totals 16 residues. For the CDR3, the DNA is TGTGCCAGCAGCCAAGATAGAGCAGACGGGGCCAACGTCCTGACTTTC. Translated, it gives CASSQDRADGANVLTF.

This clone was counted only a few times. This chain connects TRBV7-2 to TRBJ2-1, with D maybe TRBD2 (5 bases). CDR3 size: 15 residues. The germline V gene encodes CDR1 SGHTA and CDR2 FQGNSA. Trimming removed 1 base from V and 4 bases from J, with 11 bases in between. The CDR3 loop is CASSLGSGKYNEQFF. As DNA, the CDR3 is TGTGCCAGCAGCTTAGGGTCGGGGAAATACAATGAGCAGTTCTTC.

The chain recombines TRBV12-3 or TRBV12-4 with TRBJ1-5; D not certain. The CDR3 is 13 residues long. V lost 3 bases and J lost 4, with 7 bases in between. The CDR3 here is CASSFFPNQPQHF. CDR3 coding DNA: TGTGCCAGCAGTTTTTTCCCTAATCAGCCCCAGCATTTT.